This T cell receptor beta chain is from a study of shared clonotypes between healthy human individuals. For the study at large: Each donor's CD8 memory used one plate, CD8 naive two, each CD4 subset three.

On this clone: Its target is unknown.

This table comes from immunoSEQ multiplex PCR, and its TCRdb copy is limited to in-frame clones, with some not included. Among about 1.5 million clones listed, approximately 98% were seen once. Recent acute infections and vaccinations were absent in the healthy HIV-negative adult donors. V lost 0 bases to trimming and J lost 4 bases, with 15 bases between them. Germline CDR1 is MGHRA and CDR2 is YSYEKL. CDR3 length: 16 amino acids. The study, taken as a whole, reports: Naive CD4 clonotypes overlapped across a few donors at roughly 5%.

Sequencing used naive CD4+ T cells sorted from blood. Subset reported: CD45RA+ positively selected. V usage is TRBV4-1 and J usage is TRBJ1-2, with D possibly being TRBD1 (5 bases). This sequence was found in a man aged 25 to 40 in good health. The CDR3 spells CASSQDRAPGFYGYTF. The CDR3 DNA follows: TGCGCCAGCAGCCAAGATAGGGCACCAGGGTTCTATGGCTACACCTTC.